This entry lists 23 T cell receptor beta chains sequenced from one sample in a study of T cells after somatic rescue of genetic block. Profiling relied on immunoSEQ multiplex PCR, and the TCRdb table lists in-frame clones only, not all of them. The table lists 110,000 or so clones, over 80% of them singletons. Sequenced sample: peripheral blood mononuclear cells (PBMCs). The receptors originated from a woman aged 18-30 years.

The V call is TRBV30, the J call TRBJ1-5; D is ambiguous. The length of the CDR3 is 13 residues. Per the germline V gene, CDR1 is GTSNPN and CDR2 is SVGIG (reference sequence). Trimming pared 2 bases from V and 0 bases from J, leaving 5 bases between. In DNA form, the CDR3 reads TGTGCCTGGAGTCCGAATAGCAATCAGCCCCAGCATTTT. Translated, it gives CAWSPNSNQPQHF.

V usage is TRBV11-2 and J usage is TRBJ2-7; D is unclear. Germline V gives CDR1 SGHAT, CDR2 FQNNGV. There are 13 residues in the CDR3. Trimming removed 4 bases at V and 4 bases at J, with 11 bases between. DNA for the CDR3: TGTGCCAGCAGCTCTGGAGAGAGTTACGAGCAGTACTTC. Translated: CASSSGESYEQYF.

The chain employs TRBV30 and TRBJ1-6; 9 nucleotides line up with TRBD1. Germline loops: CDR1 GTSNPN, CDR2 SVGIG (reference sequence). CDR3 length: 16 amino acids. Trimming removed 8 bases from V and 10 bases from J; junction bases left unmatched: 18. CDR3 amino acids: CAQSRDRVVWGSPLHF. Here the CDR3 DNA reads TGTGCCCAATCCCGGGACAGGGTGGTATGGGGATCACCCCTCCACTTT.

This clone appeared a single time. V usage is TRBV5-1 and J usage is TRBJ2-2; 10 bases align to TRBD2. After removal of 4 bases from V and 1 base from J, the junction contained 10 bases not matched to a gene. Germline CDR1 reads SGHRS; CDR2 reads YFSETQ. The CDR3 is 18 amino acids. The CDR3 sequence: CASSPSETSGWNTGELFF. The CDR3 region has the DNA TGCGCCAGCAGCCCTTCTGAGACTAGCGGGTGGAACACCGGGGAGCTGTTTTTT.

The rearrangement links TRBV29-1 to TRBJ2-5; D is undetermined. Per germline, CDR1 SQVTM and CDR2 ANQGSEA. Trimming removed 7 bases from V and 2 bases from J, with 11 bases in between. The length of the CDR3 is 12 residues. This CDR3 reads CSALNGQETQYF. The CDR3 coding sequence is TGCAGCGCTCTAAACGGGCAAGAGACCCAGTACTTC.

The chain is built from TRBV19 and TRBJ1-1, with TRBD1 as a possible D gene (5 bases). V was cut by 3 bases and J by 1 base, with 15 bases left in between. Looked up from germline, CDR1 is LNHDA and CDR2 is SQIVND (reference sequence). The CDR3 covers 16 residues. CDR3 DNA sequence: TGTGCCAGTAGTATGCTCCGGACAAGTCGGAACACTGAAGCTTTCTTT. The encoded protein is CASSMLRTSRNTEAFF.

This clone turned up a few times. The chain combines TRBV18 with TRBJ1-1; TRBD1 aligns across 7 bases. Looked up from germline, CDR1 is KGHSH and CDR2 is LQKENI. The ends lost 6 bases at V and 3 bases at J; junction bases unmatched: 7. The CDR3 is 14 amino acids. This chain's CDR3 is CASSPDREYTEAFF. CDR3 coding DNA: TGTGCCAGCTCCCCCGACAGGGAGTACACTGAAGCTTTCTTT.

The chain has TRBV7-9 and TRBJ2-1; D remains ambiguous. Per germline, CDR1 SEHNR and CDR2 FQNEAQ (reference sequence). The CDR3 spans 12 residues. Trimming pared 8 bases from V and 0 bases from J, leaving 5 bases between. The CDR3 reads CASSLSYNEQFF. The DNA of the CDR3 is TGTGCCAGCTCCCTCTCCTACAATGAGCAGTTCTTC.

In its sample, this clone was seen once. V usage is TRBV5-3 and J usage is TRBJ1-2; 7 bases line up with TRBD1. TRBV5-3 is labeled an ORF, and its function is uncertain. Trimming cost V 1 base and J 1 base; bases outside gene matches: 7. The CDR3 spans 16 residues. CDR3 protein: CARSLNPQGGNYGYTF. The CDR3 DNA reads TGTGCCAGAAGCTTGAATCCGCAGGGGGGTAACTATGGCTACACCTTC.

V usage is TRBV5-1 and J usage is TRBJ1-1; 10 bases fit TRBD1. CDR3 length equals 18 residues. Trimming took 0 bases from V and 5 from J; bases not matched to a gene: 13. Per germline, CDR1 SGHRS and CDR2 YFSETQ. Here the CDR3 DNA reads TGCGCCAGCAGCTTGGAAAGGGACAGGGGCGAAATGGGGACTGAAGCTTTCTTT. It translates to CASSLERDRGEMGTEAFF.

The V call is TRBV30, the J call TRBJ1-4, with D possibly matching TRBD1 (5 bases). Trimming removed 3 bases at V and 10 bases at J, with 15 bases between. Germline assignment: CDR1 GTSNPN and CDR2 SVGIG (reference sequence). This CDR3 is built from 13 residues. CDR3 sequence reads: CAWSPGTLGKLFF. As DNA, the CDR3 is TGTGCCTGGAGCCCAGGGACCTTGGGAAAACTGTTTTTT.

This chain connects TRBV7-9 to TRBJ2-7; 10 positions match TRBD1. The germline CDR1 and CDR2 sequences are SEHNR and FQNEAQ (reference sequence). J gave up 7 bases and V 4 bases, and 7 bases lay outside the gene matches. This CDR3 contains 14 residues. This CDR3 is CASSSRQGAVEQYF. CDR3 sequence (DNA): TGTGCCAGCAGCTCACGACAGGGGGCAGTTGAGCAGTACTTC.

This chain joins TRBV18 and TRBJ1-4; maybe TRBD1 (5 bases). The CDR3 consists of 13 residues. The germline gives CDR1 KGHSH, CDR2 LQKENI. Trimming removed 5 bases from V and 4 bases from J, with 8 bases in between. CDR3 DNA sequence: TGTGCCAGCTCATCAGGGTTTAATGAAAAACTGTTTTTT. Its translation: CASSSGFNEKLFF.

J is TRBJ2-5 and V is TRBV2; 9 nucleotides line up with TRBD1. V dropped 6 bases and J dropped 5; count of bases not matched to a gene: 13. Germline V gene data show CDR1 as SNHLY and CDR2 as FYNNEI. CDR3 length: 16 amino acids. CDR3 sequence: CASSSKTGGLVETQYF. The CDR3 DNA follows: TGTGCCAGCAGCTCTAAGACAGGGGGACTGGTGGAGACCCAGTACTTC.

The CDR3 region is CASRPTSQETQYF. In nucleotides, the CDR3 is TGTGCCAGCAGACCGACAAGCCAAGAGACCCAGTACTTC. This chain links TRBV7-2 with TRBJ2-5; no clear D gene. CDR1 is SGHTA and CDR2 is FQGNSA in the germline V gene. V lost 6 bases, J lost 1 base, and 9 bases lay in between. CDR3 size: 13 residues.

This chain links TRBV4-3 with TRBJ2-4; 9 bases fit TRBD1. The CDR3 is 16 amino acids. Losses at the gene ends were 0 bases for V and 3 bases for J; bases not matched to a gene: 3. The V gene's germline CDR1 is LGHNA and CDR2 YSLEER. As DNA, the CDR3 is TGCGCCAGCAGCCAAGATGACAGGGGGATCAAAAACATTCAGTACTTC. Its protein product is CASSQDDRGIKNIQYF.

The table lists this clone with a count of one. In DNA, the CDR3 is TGTGCCAGCAGCGTAGTGGCAGGAGTCGACACCGGGGAGCTGTTTTTT. Amino acids: CASSVVAGVDTGELFF. The chain links TRBV9 to TRBJ2-2, with no clear D. The length of the CDR3 is 16 residues. The V gene's germline CDR1 is SGDLS and CDR2 YYNGEE. V dropped 0 bases and J dropped 3 bases, with 12 bases sitting between them. Together with reference TRBV9 and TRBJ2-2, the CDR3 gives the full variable domain: DSGVTQTPKHLITATGQRVTLRCSPRSGDLSVYWYQQSLDQGLQFLIQYYNGEERAKGNILERFSAQQFPDLHSELNLSSLELGDSALYFCASSVVAGVDTGELFFGEGSRLTVL.

DNA of the CDR3: TGTGCCTTGCGGGGGGGGACTGAAGCTTTCTTT. As protein: CALRGGTEAFF. The chain combines TRBV30 with TRBJ1-1; tentative D call: TRBD1 (5 bases). Per germline, CDR1 GTSNPN and CDR2 SVGIG (reference sequence). The CDR3 length is 11 residues. The V end lost 7 bases, the J end lost 5 bases, and 11 bases lay between the germline ends. Supplemented by reference TRBV30 and TRBJ1-1, the full variable domain reads SQTIHQWPATLVQPVGSPLSLECTVEGTSNPNLYWYRQAAGRGLQLLFYSVGIGQISSEVPQNLSASRPQDRQFILSSKKLLLSDSGFYLCALRGGTEAFFGQGTRLTVV.

The CDR3 spells CASSLGGLNYGYTF. In DNA form, the CDR3 reads TGTGCCAGCAGCCTCGGAGGGTTGAACTATGGCTACACCTTC. V gene TRBV11-3 combines with J gene TRBJ1-2, with D unresolved. V gave up 5 bases and J gave up 2 bases, with 12 bases separating them. CDR1 is SGHNT and CDR2 is YENEEA in the germline V gene. This CDR3 contains 14 residues.

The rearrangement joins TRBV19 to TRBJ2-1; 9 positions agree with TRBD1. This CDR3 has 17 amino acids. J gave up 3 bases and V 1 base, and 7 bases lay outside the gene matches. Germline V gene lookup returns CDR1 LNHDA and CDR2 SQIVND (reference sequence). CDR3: CASSIAGTGIHYNEQFF. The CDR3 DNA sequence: TGTGCCAGTAGTATAGCCGGGACAGGGATTCACTACAATGAGCAGTTCTTC.

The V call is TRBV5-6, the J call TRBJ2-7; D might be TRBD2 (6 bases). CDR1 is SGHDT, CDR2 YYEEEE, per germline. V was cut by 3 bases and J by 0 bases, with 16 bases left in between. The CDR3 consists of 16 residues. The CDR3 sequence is CASSSLRGWSSYEQYF. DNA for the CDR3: TGTGCCAGCAGCTCCTTGCGGGGTTGGAGCTCCTACGAGCAGTACTTC. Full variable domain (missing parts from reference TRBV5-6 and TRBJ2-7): DAGVTQSPTHLIKTRGQQVTLRCSPKSGHDTVSWYQQALGQGPQFIFQYYEEEERQRGNFPDRFSGHQFPNYSSELNVNALLLGDSALYLCASSSLRGWSSYEQYFGPGTRLTVT.

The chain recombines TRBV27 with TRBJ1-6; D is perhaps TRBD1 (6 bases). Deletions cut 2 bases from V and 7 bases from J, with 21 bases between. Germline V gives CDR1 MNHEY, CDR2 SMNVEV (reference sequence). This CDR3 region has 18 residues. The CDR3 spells CASSLHPLGGRENSPLHF. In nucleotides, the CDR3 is TGTGCCAGCAGTTTACATCCTCTCGGGGGGCGAGAAAATTCACCCCTCCACTTT.

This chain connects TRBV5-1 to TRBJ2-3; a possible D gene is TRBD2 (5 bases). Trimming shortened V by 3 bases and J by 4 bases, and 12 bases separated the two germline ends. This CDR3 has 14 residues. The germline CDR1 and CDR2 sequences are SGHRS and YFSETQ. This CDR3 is CASSSQLGPDTQYF. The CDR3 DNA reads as TGCGCCAGCAGCTCTCAACTAGGGCCAGATACGCAGTATTTT. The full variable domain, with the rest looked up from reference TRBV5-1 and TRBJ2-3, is KAGVTQTPRYLIKTRGQQVTLSCSPISGHRSVSWYQQTPGQGLQFLFEYFSETQRNKGNFPGRFSGRQFSNSRSEMNVSTLELGDSALYLCASSSQLGPDTQYFGPGTRLTVL.